This T cell receptor (beta chain) was identified during a study of CD8 T cells in Susac syndrome. TEMRA cells were FACS-enriched, and CD8+ and CD4+ T cells were isolated negatively. Reverse transcription of roughly 0.45 to 1 ug RNA was carried out with random hexamers. TCRdb used MiXCR to reprocess the immunoSEQ multiplex PCR reads, holding one entry per CDR3 protein. The repertoire includes some 200,000 distinct CDR3 sequences, more than 85% of them detected once, and around 0.13% sits in the top ten. Germline trimming cut 6 bases from V and 5 bases from J; bases unmatched to any gene: 12. Germline V CDR1 and CDR2: MNHNS, SASEGT. The CDR3 sequence is 16 residues long.

The chain employs TRBV6-1 and TRBJ2-1; 8 bases match TRBD1. Sequenced sample: CD8+ T cells from PBMCs. The clonotype was recovered from a human donor with multiple sclerosis. CDR3 sequence: CASSVGQGLVNNEQFF. Here the CDR3 DNA reads TGTGCCAGCAGCGTAGGACAGGGTTTGGTTAACAATGAGCAGTTCTTC.